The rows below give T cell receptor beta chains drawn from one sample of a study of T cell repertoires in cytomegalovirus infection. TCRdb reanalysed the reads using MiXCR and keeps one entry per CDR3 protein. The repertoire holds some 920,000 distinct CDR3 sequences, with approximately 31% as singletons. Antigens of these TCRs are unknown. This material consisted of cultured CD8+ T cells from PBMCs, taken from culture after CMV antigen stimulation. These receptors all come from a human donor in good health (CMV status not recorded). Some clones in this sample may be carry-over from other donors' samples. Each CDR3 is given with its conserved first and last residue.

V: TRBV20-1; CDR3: CSAHRGGGANYGYTF
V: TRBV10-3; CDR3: CAISDISGEHTGELFF
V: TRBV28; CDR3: CANRLKKQQGFQETQYF
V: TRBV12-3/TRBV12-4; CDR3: CVSTRTGGNGQPQHF
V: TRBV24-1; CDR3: CATSDSPRRGAGGNQPQHF
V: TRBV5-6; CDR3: CASSLDSFSYEQYF
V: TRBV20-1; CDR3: CSATGQGSYEQYF
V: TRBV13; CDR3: CASSLGRGRVGSPLHF
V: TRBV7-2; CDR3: CASSSAGEGVDGNTIYF
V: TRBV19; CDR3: CASSILVNYNEQFF
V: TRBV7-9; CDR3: CASSPGLADFEETQYF